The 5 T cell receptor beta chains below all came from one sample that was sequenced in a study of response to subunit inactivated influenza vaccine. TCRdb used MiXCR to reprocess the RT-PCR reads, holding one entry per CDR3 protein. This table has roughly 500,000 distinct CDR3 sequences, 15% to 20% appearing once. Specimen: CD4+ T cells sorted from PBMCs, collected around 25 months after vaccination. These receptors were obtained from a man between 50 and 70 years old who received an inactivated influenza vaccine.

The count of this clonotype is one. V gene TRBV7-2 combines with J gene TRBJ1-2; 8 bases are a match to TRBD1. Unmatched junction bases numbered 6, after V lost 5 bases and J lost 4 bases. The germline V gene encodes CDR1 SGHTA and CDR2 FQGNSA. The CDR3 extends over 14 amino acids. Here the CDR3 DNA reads TGTGCCAGCAGCCGACAGGGGTCTGGCTATGGCTACACCTTC. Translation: CASSRQGSGYGYTF.

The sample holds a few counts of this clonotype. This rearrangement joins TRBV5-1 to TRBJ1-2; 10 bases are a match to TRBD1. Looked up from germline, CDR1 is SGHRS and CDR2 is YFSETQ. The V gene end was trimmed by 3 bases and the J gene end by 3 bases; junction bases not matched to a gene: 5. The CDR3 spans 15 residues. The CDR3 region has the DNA TGCGCCAGCAGCTCCGGGACAGGGGAGGACTATGGCTACACCTTC. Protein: CASSSGTGEDYGYTF.

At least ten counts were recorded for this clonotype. CDR3 sequence reads: CASSQDPGRMRTGELFF. The CDR3 DNA reads TGCGCCAGCAGCCAAGACCCGGGTCGAATGCGCACCGGGGAGCTGTTTTTT. The chain is built from TRBV4-1 and TRBJ2-2; D ambiguous. The length of the CDR3 is 17 residues. V lost 0 bases to trimming and J lost 4 bases, with 15 bases between them. Germline V gene data show CDR1 as MGHRA and CDR2 as YSYEKL.

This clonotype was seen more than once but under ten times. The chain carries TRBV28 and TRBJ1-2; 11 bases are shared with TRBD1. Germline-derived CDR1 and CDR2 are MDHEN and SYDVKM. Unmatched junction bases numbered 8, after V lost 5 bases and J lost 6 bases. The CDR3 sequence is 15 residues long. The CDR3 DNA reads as TGTGCCAGCAGTCCGACGGGACAGGGGGGCCATGGCTACACCTTC. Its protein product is CASSPTGQGGHGYTF.

The CDR3 here is CASSVSLGRSQETQYF. The CDR3 DNA follows: TGTGCCAGCAGCGTAAGTTTGGGTCGGAGCCAAGAGACCCAGTACTTC. This sequence joins TRBV7-9 and TRBJ2-5; no reliable D call. Germline-derived CDR1 and CDR2 are SEHNR and FQNEAQ (reference sequence). The CDR3 consists of 16 residues. Deletions cut 5 bases from V and 1 base from J, with 17 bases between.